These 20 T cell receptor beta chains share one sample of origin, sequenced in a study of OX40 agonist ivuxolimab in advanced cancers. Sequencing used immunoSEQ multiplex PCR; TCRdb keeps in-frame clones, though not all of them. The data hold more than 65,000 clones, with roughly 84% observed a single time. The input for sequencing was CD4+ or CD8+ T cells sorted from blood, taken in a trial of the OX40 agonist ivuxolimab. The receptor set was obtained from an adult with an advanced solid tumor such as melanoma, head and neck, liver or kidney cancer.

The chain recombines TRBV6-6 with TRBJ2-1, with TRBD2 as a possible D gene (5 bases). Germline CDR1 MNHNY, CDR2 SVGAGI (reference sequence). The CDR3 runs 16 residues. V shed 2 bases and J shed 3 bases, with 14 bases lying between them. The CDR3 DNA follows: TGTGCCAGCAGTTACGGGCTAGACTATTTCTACAATGAGCAGTTCTTC. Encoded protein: CASSYGLDYFYNEQFF.

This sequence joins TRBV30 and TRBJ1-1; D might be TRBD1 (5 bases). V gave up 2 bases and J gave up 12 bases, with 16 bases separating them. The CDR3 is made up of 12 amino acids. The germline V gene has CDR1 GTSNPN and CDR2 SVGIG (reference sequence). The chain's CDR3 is CAWSRQGLWPFF. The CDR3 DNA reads TGTGCCTGGAGTCGGCAGGGATTGTGGCCTTTCTTT.

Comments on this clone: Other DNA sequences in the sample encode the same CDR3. The chain's CDR3 is CASSLRPPDGYTF. In nucleotides, the CDR3 is TGTGCCAGCAGTTTGAGACCCCCGGATGGCTACACCTTC. This sequence joins TRBV28 and TRBJ1-2; D is unclear. Trimming left V 3 bases short and J 6 bases short, with 11 bases between. Per germline, CDR1 MDHEN and CDR2 SYDVKM. There are 13 residues in the CDR3.

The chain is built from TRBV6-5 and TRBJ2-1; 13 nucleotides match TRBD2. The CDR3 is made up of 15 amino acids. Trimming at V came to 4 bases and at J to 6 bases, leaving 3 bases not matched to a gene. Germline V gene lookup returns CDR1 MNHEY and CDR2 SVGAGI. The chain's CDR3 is CASSSRTSGSNEQFF. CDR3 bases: TGTGCCAGCAGTTCCCGGACTAGCGGGAGCAATGAGCAGTTCTTC.

CDR3 DNA: TGCGCCAGCAGCCCACAGGGTTTTGAAAAACTGTTTTTT. This encodes CASSPQGFEKLFF. V usage is TRBV5-1 and J usage is TRBJ1-4, with D possibly being TRBD1 (6 bases). This CDR3 is 13 amino acids long. The germline CDR1 and CDR2 sequences are SGHRS and YFSETQ. The V end lost 4 bases, the J end lost 7 bases, and 11 bases lay between the germline ends.

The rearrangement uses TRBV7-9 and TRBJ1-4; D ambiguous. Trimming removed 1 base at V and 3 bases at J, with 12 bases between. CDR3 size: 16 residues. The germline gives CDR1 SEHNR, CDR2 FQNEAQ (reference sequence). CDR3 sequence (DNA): TGTGCCAGCAGCTTAGTTAGCGTATTTGCTAATGAAAAACTGTTTTTT. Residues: CASSLVSVFANEKLFF.

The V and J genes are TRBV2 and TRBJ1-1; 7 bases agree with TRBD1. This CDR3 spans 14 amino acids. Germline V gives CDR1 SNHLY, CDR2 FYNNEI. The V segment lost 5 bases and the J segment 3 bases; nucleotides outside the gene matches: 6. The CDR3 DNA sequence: TGTGCCAGCAGTCCTACAGGGGTCTACACTGAAGCTTTCTTT. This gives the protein CASSPTGVYTEAFF. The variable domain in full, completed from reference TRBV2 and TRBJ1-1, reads EPEVTQTPSHQVTQMGQEVILRCVPISNHLYFYWYRQILGQKVEFLVSFYNNEISEKSEIFDDQFSVERPDGSNFTLKIRSTKLEDSAMYFCASSPTGVYTEAFFGQGTRLTVV.

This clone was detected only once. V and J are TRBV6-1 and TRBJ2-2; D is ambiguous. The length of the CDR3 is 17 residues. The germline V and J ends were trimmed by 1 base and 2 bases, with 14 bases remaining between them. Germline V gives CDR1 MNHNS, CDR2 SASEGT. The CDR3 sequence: CASSEESLGLNTGELFF. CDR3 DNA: TGTGCCAGCAGTGAAGAGTCCCTTGGGTTAAACACCGGGGAGCTGTTTTTT.

The CDR3, as DNA: TGTGCCAGTAGGGAAGCGGGGGGGCTGGCCCAGTACTTC. Translating it yields CASREAGGLAQYF. The chain combines TRBV19 with TRBJ2-5; 10 nucleotides line up with TRBD2. The CDR3 covers 13 residues. With V trimmed by 6 bases and J by 9 bases, 7 bases remained unmatched. Germline loops: CDR1 LNHDA, CDR2 SQIVND (reference sequence).

CDR3 loop: CARRTSGSSYNEQFF. The DNA for the CDR3 is TGTGCCAGAAGGACTAGCGGTAGCTCCTACAATGAGCAGTTCTTC. This sequence joins TRBV2 and TRBJ2-1; TRBD2 matches 10 bases. CDR1 SNHLY and CDR2 FYNNEI come from the germline V gene. This CDR3 has 15 amino acids. V was clipped by 9 bases and J by 0 bases; unmatched bases: 5.

CDR3 nucleotide sequence: TGCGCCAGCAGCTTGGCCAAGGGAGCGAGTACCTACGAGCAGTACTTC. This encodes CASSLAKGASTYEQYF. J is TRBJ2-7 and V is TRBV5-1; D perhaps matches TRBD2 (5 bases). CDR1 SGHRS and CDR2 YFSETQ come from the germline V gene. The CDR3 loop spans 16 amino acids. V dropped 0 bases and J dropped 2 bases, with 15 bases sitting between them.

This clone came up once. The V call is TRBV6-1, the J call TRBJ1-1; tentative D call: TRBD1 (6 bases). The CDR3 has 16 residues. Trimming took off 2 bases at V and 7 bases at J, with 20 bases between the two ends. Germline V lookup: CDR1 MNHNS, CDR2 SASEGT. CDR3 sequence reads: CASSESLMWTDDEAFF. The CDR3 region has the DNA TGTGCCAGCAGTGAATCTTTGATGTGGACAGACGATGAAGCTTTCTTT.

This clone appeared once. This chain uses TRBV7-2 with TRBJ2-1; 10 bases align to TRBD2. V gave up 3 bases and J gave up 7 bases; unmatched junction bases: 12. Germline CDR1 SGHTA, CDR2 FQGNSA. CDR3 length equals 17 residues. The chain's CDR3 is CASSFPGLATYKNEQFF. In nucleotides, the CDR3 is TGTGCCAGCAGCTTTCCGGGACTAGCGACCTATAAGAATGAGCAGTTCTTC.

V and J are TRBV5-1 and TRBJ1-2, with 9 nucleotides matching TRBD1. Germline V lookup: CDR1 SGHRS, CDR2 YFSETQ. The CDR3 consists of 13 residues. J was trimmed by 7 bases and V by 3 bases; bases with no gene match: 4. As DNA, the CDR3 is TGCGCCAGCAGCTGGGGACAGGGTCGTGGCTACACCTTC. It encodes CASSWGQGRGYTF.

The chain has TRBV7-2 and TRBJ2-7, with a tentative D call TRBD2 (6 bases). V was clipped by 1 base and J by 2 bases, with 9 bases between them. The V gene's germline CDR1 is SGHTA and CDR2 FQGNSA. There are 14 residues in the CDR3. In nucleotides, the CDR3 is TGTGCCAGCAGCTTAGAGGCGGGACCCTACGAGCAGTACTTC. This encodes CASSLEAGPYEQYF.

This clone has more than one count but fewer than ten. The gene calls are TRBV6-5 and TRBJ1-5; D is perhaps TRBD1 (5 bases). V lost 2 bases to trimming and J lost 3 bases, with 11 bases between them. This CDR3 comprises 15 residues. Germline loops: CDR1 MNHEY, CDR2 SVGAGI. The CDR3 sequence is CASSYTGGPNQPQHF. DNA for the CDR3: TGTGCCAGCAGTTACACTGGGGGTCCCAATCAGCCCCAGCATTTT.

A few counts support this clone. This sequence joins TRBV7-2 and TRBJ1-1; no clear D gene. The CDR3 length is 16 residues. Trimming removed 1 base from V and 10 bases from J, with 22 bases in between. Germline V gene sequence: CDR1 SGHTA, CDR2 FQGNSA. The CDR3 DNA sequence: TGTGCCAGCAGCTTAGGGGGTACGGAGTGGTTTCGAGGAGCTTTCTTT. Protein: CASSLGGTEWFRGAFF.

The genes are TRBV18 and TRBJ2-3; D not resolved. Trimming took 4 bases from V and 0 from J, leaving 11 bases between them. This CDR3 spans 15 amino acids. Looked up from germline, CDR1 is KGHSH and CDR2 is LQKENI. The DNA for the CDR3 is TGTGCCAGCTCACTTTGGAGTTCTAGCACAGATACGCAGTATTTT. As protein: CASSLWSSSTDTQYF.

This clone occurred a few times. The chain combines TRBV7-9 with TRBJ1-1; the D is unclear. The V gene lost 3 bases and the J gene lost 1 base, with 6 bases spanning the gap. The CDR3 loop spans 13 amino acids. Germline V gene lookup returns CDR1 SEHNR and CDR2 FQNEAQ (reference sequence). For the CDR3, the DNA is TGTGCCAGCAGCTTCGGACGGAACACTGAAGCTTTCTTT. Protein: CASSFGRNTEAFF.

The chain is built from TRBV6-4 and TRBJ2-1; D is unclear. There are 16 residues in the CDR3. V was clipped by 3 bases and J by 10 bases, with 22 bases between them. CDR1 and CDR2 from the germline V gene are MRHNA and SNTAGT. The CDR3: CASSESPWPNEREQFF. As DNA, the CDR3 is TGTGCCAGCAGTGAATCTCCCTGGCCCAATGAGAGGGAGCAGTTCTTC.